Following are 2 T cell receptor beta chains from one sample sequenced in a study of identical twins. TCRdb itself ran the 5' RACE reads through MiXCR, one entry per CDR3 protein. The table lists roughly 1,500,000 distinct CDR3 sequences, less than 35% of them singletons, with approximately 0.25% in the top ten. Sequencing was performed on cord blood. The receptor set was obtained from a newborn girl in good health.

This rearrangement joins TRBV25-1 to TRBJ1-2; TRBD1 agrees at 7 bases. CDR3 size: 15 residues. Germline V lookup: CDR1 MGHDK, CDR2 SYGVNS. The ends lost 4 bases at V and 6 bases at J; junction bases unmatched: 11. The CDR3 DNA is TGTGCCAGCAGTGCTGGGACAGTACCGAGGGATGGCTACACCTTC. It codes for CASSAGTVPRDGYTF.

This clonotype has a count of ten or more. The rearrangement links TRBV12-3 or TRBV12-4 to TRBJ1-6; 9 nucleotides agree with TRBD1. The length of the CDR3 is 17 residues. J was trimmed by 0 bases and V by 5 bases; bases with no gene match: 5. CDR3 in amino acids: CASSLGQGSSYNSPLHF. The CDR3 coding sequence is TGTGCCAGCAGTCTCGGACAGGGGAGCTCCTATAATTCACCCCTCCACTTT.